The rows below give T cell receptor beta chains drawn from one sample of a study of T cells in tumors after PD-1 blockade. Data came from immunoSEQ multiplex PCR; TCRdb stores just in-frame clones and leaves some out. The repertoire consists of around 46,000 clones, with approximately 75% occurring once and the leading ten covering approximately 15%. The sequencing used PBMCs, collected before anti-PD-1 treatment. The receptors shown here come from a human donor with basal cell carcinoma. CDR3s include the opening cysteine and the closing phenylalanine or tryptophan. Fields, in order: CDR3 length, J gene, V gene, CDR3 protein.

16	TRBJ2-7	TRBV28	CASSLGGAGGPYEQYF
15	TRBJ1-4	TRBV9	CASSVGPGDGEKLFF
14	TRBJ1-6	TRBV19	CASSIVGHNSPLHF
12	TRBJ1-4	TRBV3-1/TRBV3-2	CASSQAQEKLFF
15	TRBJ1-5	TRBV28	CASSLEGATNQPQHF
14	TRBJ1-3	TRBV10-2	CASTPARDGNTIYF
17	TRBJ1-3	TRBV5-1	CASSLEQGVFTGNTIYF
15	TRBJ1-3	TRBV3-1/TRBV3-2	CASSPGQLSGNTIYF
15	TRBJ2-3	TRBV27	CASSRLAGGPDTQYF
13	TRBJ2-7	TRBV2	CASSVSRAYEQYF
11	TRBJ2-3	TRBV20-1	CSAAAGDTQYF
14	TRBJ1-6	TRBV6-5	CASTLGADNSPLHF
16	TRBJ2-3	TRBV28	CATVERPLGGRDTQYF
13	TRBJ2-6	TRBV3-1/TRBV3-2	CASSQAGANVLTF
15	TRBJ1-1	TRBV15	CATSRGGTVNTEAFF
13	TRBJ2-7	TRBV6-2/TRBV6-3	CASSYSERNEQYF
15	TRBJ2-7	TRBV7-8	CASSSRDGHSYEQYF
15	TRBJ2-3	TRBV5-1	CASSLSLAGIDTQYF
15	TRBJ2-3	TRBV3-1/TRBV3-2	CASSQNPRPTDTQYF
15	TRBJ2-4	TRBV5-5	CASSGVRQSVNIQYF
15	TRBJ2-3	TRBV5-1	CASSFPGWVTDTQYF
13	TRBJ1-1	TRBV5-5	CASSLGGNTEAFF
15	TRBJ2-1	TRBV27	CASSLPGFGPDEQFF
14	TRBJ1-2	TRBV5-1	CASSLDDRAGGYTF
14	TRBJ2-7	TRBV7-2	CASSLGQGAYEQYF
13	TRBJ2-5	TRBV24-1	CATSDPPGETQYF
16	TRBJ2-3	TRBV5-4	CASSMGGGGGTDTQYF
13	TRBJ1-1	TRBV9	CASSVRGDTEAFF
15	TRBJ2-2	TRBV27	CASSLGWTRPGELFF
16	TRBJ2-7	TRBV19	CASSTPRSGREYEQYF
15	TRBJ2-7	TRBV27	CASSLLGGGAYEQYF
14	TRBJ2-5	TRBV29-1	CSVERTGGRETQYF
15	TRBJ1-1	TRBV29-1	CSARQTGTSNTEAFF
16	TRBJ1-4	TRBV2	CASSSGRKGGKEKLFF
14	TRBJ1-1	TRBV9	CASSVGNRGTEAFF
13	TRBJ2-1	TRBV5-1	CASSADRANEQFF
13	TRBJ2-5	TRBV7-3	CASSADRSETQYF
12	TRBJ1-3	TRBV2	CASRGGGNTIYF
16	TRBJ1-6	TRBV27	CASSSRTGANNSPLHF
15	TRBJ1-1	TRBV15	CATSRTGRGNTEAFF
12	TRBJ2-2	TRBV5-6	CASSLQGGELFF
13	TRBJ2-7	TRBV5-4	CASSRGTSVEQYF
16	TRBJ1-3	TRBV6-5	CASSYLGGGSGNTIYF
16	TRBJ2-1	TRBV5-4	CASSLPGLAEFNEQFF
12	TRBJ2-5	TRBV7-9	CASSFREETQYF
15	TRBJ2-7	TRBV4-2	CASSQERGLRFEQYF
15	TRBJ2-5	TRBV27	CASSRLAGGLETQYF
16	TRBJ2-7	TRBV5-5	CASSSGISARPYEQYF
14	TRBJ1-1	TRBV9	CASSATVWSTEAFF
15	TRBJ2-7	TRBV7-9	CASSYTRDGSYEQYF
14	TRBJ1-5	TRBV24-1	CATSEAISNQPQHF
14	TRBJ2-2	TRBV19	CASIPHRGTGELFF
15	TRBJ2-7	TRBV2	CASSSDPRPQGEQYF
14	TRBJ2-2	TRBV5-8	CASSLKGYTGELFF
16	TRBJ2-5	TRBV5-1	CASSVGTGSTEETQYF
12	TRBJ1-3	TRBV3-1/TRBV3-2	CASNEGGNTIYF
12	TRBJ2-7	TRBV6-6	CASTQFSYEQYF
14	TRBJ2-7	TRBV9	CASSVDPSAYEQYF
15	TRBJ1-5	TRBV28	CASRGGGNRDQPQHF